The 30 T cell receptor beta chains in this list originate from one sample, sequenced in a study of beta chain features in type 1 diabetes. The whole isolated RNA underwent reverse transcription, so sequencing captured expressed TCRB transcripts. Assay: immunoSEQ multiplex PCR; the TCRdb copy retains only in-frame clones and omits some. This sample yields roughly 150,000 clones, of which 11% are seen a single time; roughly 2% belongs to the top ten. Sequencing used central memory CD4+ T cells from blood. These receptor sequences come from a man in his late teens or twenties in good health.

The chain is built from TRBV6-1 and TRBJ1-2; D remains unclear. V lost 7 bases and J 3 bases, leaving 15 bases between the germline ends. Germline V gives CDR1 MNHNS, CDR2 SASEGT. The length of the CDR3 is 14 residues. CDR3 sequence: CASTPGGAYYGYTF. The DNA for the CDR3 is TGTGCCAGCACCCCAGGCGGCGCCTACTATGGCTACACCTTC.

This clone has at least ten counts. The rearrangement links TRBV7-9 to TRBJ2-5; the D is unclear. In germline, CDR1 is SEHNR, CDR2 FQNEAQ (reference sequence). V was cut by 5 bases and J by 5 bases, with 9 bases left in between. CDR3 length: 12 amino acids. The DNA of the CDR3 is TGTGCCAGCAGCAATTCCAGGGAGACCCAGTACTTC. Translated: CASSNSRETQYF.

The V gene is TRBV23-1, the J gene TRBJ2-6; 8 bases line up with TRBD1. TRBV23-1 is designated an ORF whose function remains uncertain. The CDR3 is 23 amino acids. V was clipped by 0 bases and J by 0 bases; unmatched bases: 19. CDR3 amino acids: CASSQSGNIAGGDLNSGANVLTF. The CDR3 DNA is TGCGCCAGCAGTCAATCGGGAAATATTGCAGGGGGCGATCTAAACTCTGGGGCCAACGTCCTGACTTTC.

This sequence joins TRBV9 and TRBJ2-1; either TRBD1 or TRBD2 may fit D (6 bases each). V shed 0 bases and J shed 4 bases, with 11 bases lying between them. Germline assignment: CDR1 SGDLS and CDR2 YYNGEE. This CDR3 contains 15 residues. CDR3 in DNA: TGTGCCAGCAGCGTAGTCGGGGGCTTGTACAATGAGCAGTTCTTC. It specifies CASSVVGGLYNEQFF.

This clone occurred a few times. The V gene is TRBV7-9, the J gene TRBJ2-7; 8 nucleotides align to TRBD1. CDR3 size: 15 residues. V was pared by 5 bases and J by 3 bases, with 9 bases of the junction left unmatched. Germline CDR1 SEHNR, CDR2 FQNEAQ (reference sequence). CDR3 protein: CASSPQGRGLYEQYF. DNA for the CDR3: TGTGCCAGCAGCCCCCAAGGCAGGGGGCTCTACGAGCAGTACTTC.

This clone was detected many times. The genes are TRBV10-3 and TRBJ2-1; TRBD2 matches at 11 bases. Per the germline V gene, CDR1 is ENHRY and CDR2 is SYGVKD. J gave up 5 bases and V 6 bases, and 3 bases lay outside the gene matches. The CDR3 covers 14 residues. Here the CDR3 reads CAIRGGLADNEQFF. DNA for the CDR3: TGTGCCATCAGGGGGGGACTAGCGGACAATGAGCAGTTCTTC.

The V gene is TRBV9, the J gene TRBJ2-3, with 8 nucleotides matching TRBD1. Germline V gene data show CDR1 as SGDLS and CDR2 as YYNGEE. This CDR3 is 16 amino acids long. The V gene end was trimmed by 4 bases and the J gene end by 2 bases; junction bases not matched to a gene: 9. The CDR3 reads CASSYTGQGHTDTQYF. In DNA, the CDR3 is TGTGCCAGCAGCTATACCGGACAGGGACACACAGATACGCAGTATTTT. Complete variable domain (other parts from reference TRBV9 and TRBJ2-3): DSGVTQTPKHLITATGQRVTLRCSPRSGDLSVYWYQQSLDQGLQFLIQYYNGEERAKGNILERFSAQQFPDLHSELNLSSLELGDSALYFCASSYTGQGHTDTQYFGPGTRLTVL.

This clone was observed a few times. The V gene is TRBV5-1, the J gene TRBJ2-7, with D uncertain. This CDR3 has 13 amino acids. V lost 9 bases and J 2 bases, leaving 15 bases between the germline ends. Per the germline V gene, CDR1 is SGHRS and CDR2 is YFSETQ. The CDR3 DNA reads TGCGCCACCCCCGCGGTGAACACCTACGAGCAGTACTTC. It codes for CATPAVNTYEQYF.

This chain connects TRBV10-3 to TRBJ2-5; D is perhaps TRBD1 (6 bases). This CDR3 has 12 amino acids. The V end was cut by 6 bases, the J end by 5 bases, with 10 bases between. CDR1 is ENHRY, CDR2 SYGVKD, per germline. CDR3 region: CAIRQGSETQYF. The DNA for the CDR3 is TGTGCCATCAGACAGGGTTCGGAGACCCAGTACTTC.

The V and J genes are TRBV5-1 and TRBJ2-1, with 9 nucleotides matching TRBD2. CDR1 is SGHRS, CDR2 YFSETQ, per germline. V dropped 5 bases and J dropped 8; count of bases not matched to a gene: 8. CDR3 length equals 14 residues. The CDR3 loop reads CASSASGGRDEQFF. CDR3 coding DNA: TGCGCCAGCAGTGCAAGCGGGGGGAGAGATGAGCAGTTCTTC.

There are many counts of this clone. This rearrangement joins TRBV5-1 to TRBJ2-7, with 7 bases aligning to TRBD1. There are 13 residues in the CDR3. V gave up 5 bases and J gave up 4 bases; unmatched junction bases: 6. Germline CDR1 SGHRS, CDR2 YFSETQ. CDR3 sequence: CASRGTDLYEQYF. The CDR3 coding sequence is TGCGCCAGCAGAGGGACAGACCTATACGAGCAGTACTTC.

This clone was counted only a few times. This chain connects TRBV29-1 to TRBJ2-1; D not certain. CDR1 is SQVTM, CDR2 ANQGSEA, per germline. Trimming pared 3 bases from V and 7 bases from J, leaving 13 bases between. This CDR3 has 13 residues. CDR3 nucleotides: TGCAGCGTTGAGAGACGGGCTACGAATGAGCAGTTCTTC. Translated: CSVERRATNEQFF.

This sequence joins TRBV18 and TRBJ2-1; 8 positions agree with TRBD1. With 6 bases clipped from V and 0 bases from J, the junction kept 4 bases outside the gene matches. This CDR3 spans 15 amino acids. From germline, CDR1 is KGHSH and CDR2 LQKENI. The CDR3 spells CASSRGQDSYNEQFF. Here the CDR3 DNA reads TGTGCCAGCTCCCGGGGACAGGACTCCTACAATGAGCAGTTCTTC.

This clone was observed at least ten times. The chain employs TRBV19 and TRBJ1-2, with D uncertain. The V gene lost 7 bases and the J gene lost 2 bases, with 14 bases spanning the gap. Germline V gene lookup returns CDR1 LNHDA and CDR2 SQIVND (reference sequence). This CDR3 region has 14 residues. The DNA for the CDR3 is TGTGCCAGTACCCCGTCGGGGATCAACTATGGCTACACCTTC. Its protein product is CASTPSGINYGYTF. Variable domain in full (rest from reference TRBV19 and TRBJ1-2): DGGITQSPKYLFRKEGQNVTLSCEQNLNHDAMYWYRQDPGQGLRLIYYSQIVNDFQKGDIAEGYSVSREKKESFPLTVTSAQKNPTAFYLCASTPSGINYGYTFGSGTRLTVV.

This rearrangement joins TRBV5-6 to TRBJ2-3; 8 bases fit TRBD1. V was pared by 4 bases and J by 4 bases, with 5 bases of the junction left unmatched. The CDR3 runs 14 residues. Germline CDR1 SGHDT, CDR2 YYEEEE. The CDR3 reads CASSLTGAADTQYF. The DNA of the CDR3 is TGTGCCAGCAGCCTGACAGGGGCGGCAGATACGCAGTATTTT.

The J gene is TRBJ1-5, the V gene TRBV18, with TRBD1 as a possible D gene (6 bases). Per the germline V gene, CDR1 is KGHSH and CDR2 is LQKENI. The V and J ends lost 2 bases and 0 bases respectively, with 8 bases between them. The CDR3 consists of 15 residues. The CDR3 region has the DNA TGTGCCAGCTCACCAACAGGGAATAGCAATCAGCCCCAGCATTTT. This sequence encodes CASSPTGNSNQPQHF.

This clone was seen more than once but under ten times. The rearrangement joins TRBV29-1 to TRBJ1-4; perhaps TRBD1 as D (6 bases). In germline, CDR1 is SQVTM, CDR2 ANQGSEA. V lost 3 bases to trimming and J lost 8 bases, with 10 bases between them. This CDR3 is 12 amino acids long. The CDR3 DNA follows: TGCAGCGTTGAGACAGGTGGGGAAAAACTGTTTTTT. Translating it yields CSVETGGEKLFF.

This clone turned up a few times. The chain uses TRBV11-2 and TRBJ1-1; the D is unclear. V shed 1 base and J shed 0 bases, with 12 bases lying between them. The CDR3 is 16 amino acids. The V gene's germline CDR1 is SGHAT and CDR2 FQNNGV. The CDR3: CASSLALGFLNTEAFF. The CDR3 DNA reads as TGTGCCAGCAGCTTAGCACTGGGATTTTTGAACACTGAAGCTTTCTTT.

The chain is built from TRBV6-6 and TRBJ2-3, with unresolved D. V gave up 6 bases and J gave up 0 bases, with 7 bases separating them. Germline V gene data show CDR1 as MNHNY and CDR2 as SVGAGI (reference sequence). This CDR3 contains 13 residues. This CDR3 is CASSTVSTDTQYF. The CDR3 region has the DNA TGTGCCAGCAGCACTGTCAGCACAGATACGCAGTATTTT.

V and J are TRBV10-3 and TRBJ2-1; 11 bases match TRBD2. CDR3 size: 17 residues. Germline lookup yields CDR1 ENHRY and CDR2 SYGVKD. Trimming removed 0 bases from V and 2 bases from J; junction bases left unmatched: 3. In nucleotides, the CDR3 is TGTGCCATCAGTGAGTCAACTAGCGGGAGAACCTACAATGAGCAGTTCTTC. The encoded protein is CAISESTSGRTYNEQFF.

This clone was detected only a few times. The genes are TRBV4-3 and TRBJ2-7; D is undetermined. The CDR3 is made up of 13 amino acids. V lost 3 bases to trimming and J lost 2 bases, with 8 bases between them. Germline V lookup: CDR1 LGHNA, CDR2 YSLEER. CDR3 region: CASSHSQTYEQYF. DNA of the CDR3: TGCGCCAGCAGCCACTCACAGACCTACGAGCAGTACTTC.

This clone turned up a few times. This chain uses TRBV7-8 with TRBJ2-1; 10 positions match TRBD2. This CDR3 contains 16 residues. Trimming removed 3 bases from V and 9 bases from J; junction bases left unmatched: 11. The germline V gene encodes CDR1 SGHVS and CDR2 FQNEAQ. The CDR3 DNA reads as TGTGCCAGCAGCTTCCCCGGACTAGCGGTGGTGGTTGAGCAGTTCTTC. It is translated as CASSFPGLAVVVEQFF.

As to this clone: A read error may produce the germline difference seen at one junction end. In nucleotides, the CDR3 is TGCGCAAGCAGGTTGGGACAGGGCGGCGGGGCCAACGTCCTGACTTTC. The encoded protein is CASRLGQGGGANVLTF. The V call is TRBV10-1, the J call TRBJ2-6; 9 bases are a match to TRBD1. Germline-derived CDR1 and CDR2 are WNHNN and SYGVQD (reference sequence). The CDR3 contains 16 residues.

The rearrangement uses TRBV11-2 and TRBJ2-7; D is unresolved. The germline V gene has CDR1 SGHAT and CDR2 FQNNGV. The CDR3 sequence is 14 residues long. Trimming removed 0 bases at V and 5 bases at J, with 11 bases between. The CDR3 nucleotides are TGTGCCAGCAGCTTAGATAGGGCAAGGGACGAGCAGTACTTC. This codes for CASSLDRARDEQYF.

V is TRBV18 and J is TRBJ1-1; 7 nucleotides line up with TRBD1. Trimming at V came to 0 bases and at J to 6 bases, leaving 7 bases not matched to a gene. The germline V gene has CDR1 KGHSH and CDR2 LQKENI. The CDR3 totals 15 residues. CDR3 sequence (DNA): TGTGCCAGCTCACCACCAGGGCGACAGGGACCTGAAGCTTTCTTT. Translated, it gives CASSPPGRQGPEAFF. Complete variable domain (other parts from reference TRBV18 and TRBJ1-1): NAGVMQNPRHLVRRRGQEARLRCSPMKGHSHVYWYRQLPEEGLKFMVYLQKENIIDESGMPKERFSAEFPKEGPSILRIQQVVRGDSAAYFCASSPPGRQGPEAFFGQGTRLTVV.

V and J are TRBV5-4 and TRBJ2-1; 7 positions agree with TRBD2. Per the germline V gene, CDR1 is SGHNT and CDR2 is YYREEE (reference sequence). V was pared by 3 bases and J by 7 bases, with 10 bases of the junction left unmatched. The CDR3 spans 15 residues. CDR3 DNA sequence: TGTGCCAGCAGCTGGACCGGGACTATAATTAATGAGCAGTTCTTC. This codes for CASSWTGTIINEQFF. Full variable domain (remainder filled in from reference TRBV5-4 and TRBJ2-1): ETGVTQSPTHLIKTRGQQVTLRCSSQSGHNTVSWYQQALGQGPQFIFQYYREEENGRGNFPPRFSGLQFPNYSSELNVNALELDDSALYLCASSWTGTIINEQFFGPGTRLTVL.

This chain uses TRBV28 with TRBJ2-5; unclear D gene. The CDR3 is made up of 15 amino acids. V was cut by 3 bases and J by 1 base, with 12 bases left in between. The germline gives CDR1 MDHEN, CDR2 SYDVKM. This CDR3 reads CASSFSVGGQETQYF. Here the CDR3 DNA reads TGTGCCAGCAGTTTTTCGGTGGGTGGCCAAGAGACCCAGTACTTC.

This clone was detected a few times. The rearrangement links TRBV11-2 to TRBJ2-5, with D uncertain. Germline lookup yields CDR1 SGHAT and CDR2 FQNNGV. This CDR3 comprises 13 residues. The V and J ends lost 1 base and 2 bases respectively, with 5 bases between them. The CDR3: CASSLGGQETQYF. CDR3 nucleotide sequence: TGTGCCAGCAGCTTAGGAGGACAAGAGACCCAGTACTTC.

DNA of the CDR3: TGTGCCAGCAGCTTTAGCGGGAGTGGCTCCTACGAGCAGTACTTC. Its translation is CASSFSGSGSYEQYF. The chain couples TRBV7-2 to TRBJ2-7; 9 bases map to TRBD2. V shed 3 bases, J shed 0 bases, and the junction held 3 bases outside the gene matches. Germline-derived CDR1 and CDR2 are SGHTA and FQGNSA. This CDR3 region has 15 residues.

V is TRBV25-1 and J is TRBJ2-7; D perhaps matches TRBD1 (5 bases). Per germline, CDR1 MGHDK and CDR2 SYGVNS. The CDR3 is 14 amino acids. Between the trimmed V and J ends, which lost 2 bases and 3 bases, there was a span of 11 bases. The CDR3 DNA sequence: TGTGCCAGCAGTGAACCAGGGCTCTTCTACGAGCAGTACTTC. This sequence encodes CASSEPGLFYEQYF.